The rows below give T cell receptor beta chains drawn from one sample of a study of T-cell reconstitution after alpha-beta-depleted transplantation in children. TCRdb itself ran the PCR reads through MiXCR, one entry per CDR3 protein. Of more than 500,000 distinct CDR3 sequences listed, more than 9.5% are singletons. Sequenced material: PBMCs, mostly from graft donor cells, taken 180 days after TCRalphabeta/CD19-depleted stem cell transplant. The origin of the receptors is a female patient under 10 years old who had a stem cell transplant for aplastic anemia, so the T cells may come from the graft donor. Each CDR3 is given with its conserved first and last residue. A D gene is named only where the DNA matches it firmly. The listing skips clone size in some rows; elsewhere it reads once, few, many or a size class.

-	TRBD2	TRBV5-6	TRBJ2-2	TGTGCCAGCAGCTTCATTGTAGCGGGAGCGGGCACCGGGGAGCTGTTTTTT	CASSFIVAGAGTGELFF
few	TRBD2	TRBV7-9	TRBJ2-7	TGTGCCAGCAGCTTAGCGCCACTAGCGGGAGATCCCGTGGAGTACTTC	CASSLAPLAGDPVEYF
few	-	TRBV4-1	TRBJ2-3	TGCGCCAGCAGCCAAGATGGGAGGGGGCGGACAGATACGCAGTATTTT	CASSQDGRGRTDTQYF
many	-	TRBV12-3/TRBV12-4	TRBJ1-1	TGTGCCAGCAGTTCCCTACGGTTGGTAGACACTGAAGCTTTCTTT	CASSSLRLVDTEAFF
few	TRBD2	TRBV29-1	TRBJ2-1	TGCAGCGTTGAAGCCCTGACTAGCGGGACAATAAGCTCCTACAATGAGCAGTTCTTC	CSVEALTSGTISSYNEQFF
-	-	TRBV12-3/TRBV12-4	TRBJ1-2	TGTGCCAGCAGTCTCCCTAGGGGCCATGGCTACACCTTC	CASSLPRGHGYTF
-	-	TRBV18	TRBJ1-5	TGTGCCAGCTCACCACCGGGGGCCCCATCTAATCAGCCCCAGCATTTT	CASSPPGAPSNQPQHF
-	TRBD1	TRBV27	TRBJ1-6	TGTGCCAGCAGTTTGACCGGGACAGTCACTTCACCCCTCCACTTT	CASSLTGTVTSPLHF
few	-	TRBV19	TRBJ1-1	TGTGCCAGTACCCCGGGCCCCAGGAACACTGAAGCTTTCTTT	CASTPGPRNTEAFF
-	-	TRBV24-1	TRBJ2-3	TGTGCCACCAGTGATGGCCGGGGGCGAGTGGAAGATACGCAGTATTTT	CATSDGRGRVEDTQYF
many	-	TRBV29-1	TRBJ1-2	TGCAGCGTGGGCCCGGCAAACTATGGCTACACCTTC	CSVGPANYGYTF
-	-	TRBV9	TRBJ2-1	TGTGCCAGCAGCGGGATGGACTGGGAGCAGTTCTTC	CASSGMDWEQFF
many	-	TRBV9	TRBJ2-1	TGTGCCAGCAGCGTAAATAGCGGCTACAATGAGCAGTTCTTC	CASSVNSGYNEQFF
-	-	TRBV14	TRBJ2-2	TGTGCCAGCAGCCAAAGCGGGCTAGCTGGAAACACCGGGGAGCTGTTTTTT	CASSQSGLAGNTGELFF
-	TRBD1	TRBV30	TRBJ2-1	TGTGCCTGGCGAGGACAGGGGGCCAATGAGCAGTTCTTC	CAWRGQGANEQFF